The entry that follows covers one T cell receptor (beta chain) sequence. The same CDR3 is also encoded by other DNA sequences in this sample. This specimen belongs to a study of OX40 agonist ivuxolimab in advanced cancers. Study-wide context: Partial responses were seen in three patients, one with hepatocellular carcinoma and two with cutaneous melanoma.

Only in-frame clones appear in the TCRdb table, and some are missing; sequencing was by immunoSEQ multiplex PCR. The sample includes under 85,000 clones, under 90% seen only once; the top ten take approximately 2.4%. V lost 5 bases to trimming and J lost 2 bases, with 9 bases between them. From germline, CDR1 is SGHTA and CDR2 FQGTGA. The CDR3 covers 13 residues. This specimen was CD4+ or CD8+ T cells sorted from blood, taken in a trial of the OX40 agonist ivuxolimab. The origin of this receptor is an adult with an advanced solid tumor such as melanoma, head and neck, liver or kidney cancer. This sequence joins TRBV7-3 and TRBJ1-1; possibly TRBD1 for D (6 bases). In nucleotides, the CDR3 is TGTGCCAGCAGCGGACAGCCCAACACTGAAGCTTTCTTT. It encodes CASSGQPNTEAFF.